The 30 T cell receptor beta chains in this list originate from one sample, sequenced in a study of blood T cell repertoires in COVID-19. Measured with immunoSEQ multiplex PCR; TCRdb has only the in-frame clones, and not every one. The sample includes roughly 200,000 clones, about 90% of them seen just once. The sequencing input was PBMCs or T cells enriched from blood (not recorded which). The receptors stem from a woman in her forties or fifties in a cohort exposed to, infected with or recovered from COVID-19 (not recorded which).

The chain combines TRBV6-1 with TRBJ2-3; 13 bases are shared with TRBD2. The length of the CDR3 is 18 residues. Looked up from germline, CDR1 is MNHNS and CDR2 is SASEGT. V was clipped by 2 bases and J by 0 bases; unmatched bases: 5. The CDR3 nucleotides are TGTGCCAGCAGTGAAAGAGGGACTAGCGGGGTTAGCACAGATACGCAGTATTTT. Protein: CASSERGTSGVSTDTQYF.

The V gene is TRBV2, the J gene TRBJ2-3; no clear D. Deletions cut 7 bases from V and 2 bases from J, with 19 bases between. The CDR3 is 16 amino acids. CDR1 is SNHLY, CDR2 FYNNEI, per germline. The CDR3 loop reads CASTEEALGNTDTQYF. The CDR3 bases are TGTGCCAGCACCGAAGAAGCGTTGGGTAACACAGATACGCAGTATTTT. The whole variable domain, filled in from reference TRBV2 and TRBJ2-3, reads EPEVTQTPSHQVTQMGQEVILRCVPISNHLYFYWYRQILGQKVEFLVSFYNNEISEKSEIFDDQFSVERPDGSNFTLKIRSTKLEDSAMYFCASTEEALGNTDTQYFGPGTRLTVL.

The chain employs TRBV7-6 and TRBJ1-1; no firm D call. The V gene's germline CDR1 is SGHVS and CDR2 FNYEAQ. This CDR3 comprises 12 residues. Trimming removed 5 bases from V and 2 bases from J, with 6 bases in between. In nucleotides, the CDR3 is TGTGCCAGCAGCCGGGTCAACACTGAAGCTTTCTTT. It is translated as CASSRVNTEAFF.

The chain carries TRBV6-5 and TRBJ2-3, with D perhaps TRBD2 (7 bases). This CDR3 is 14 amino acids long. CDR1 is MNHEY and CDR2 is SVGAGI in the germline V gene. The V and J ends lost 11 bases and 1 base respectively, with 16 bases between them. CDR3 loop: CASLGGLRTDTQYF. The CDR3 DNA reads TGTGCCTCACTCGGGGGGCTCCGCACAGATACGCAGTATTTT.

The chain employs TRBV6-1 and TRBJ1-1; D unclear. CDR3 length equals 14 residues. The V gene lost 2 bases and the J gene lost 1 base, with 8 bases spanning the gap. CDR1 MNHNS and CDR2 SASEGT come from the germline V gene. The CDR3 nucleotides are TGTGCCAGCAGTGAAAGGAGTCAGAACACTGAAGCTTTCTTT. Its translation: CASSERSQNTEAFF.

The V call is TRBV19, the J call TRBJ1-2; TRBD1 agrees at 9 bases. Looked up from germline, CDR1 is LNHDA and CDR2 is SQIVND (reference sequence). CDR3 length: 14 residues. V lost 5 bases and J lost 7; bases outside the gene matches: 8. The CDR3 region is CASSGLRDRAGYTF. In DNA form, the CDR3 reads TGTGCCAGTAGTGGACTCCGGGACAGGGCTGGCTACACCTTC.

The DNA for the CDR3 is TGTGCCAGCAGCTTACGACAGGTCGGGGAGCTGTTTTTT. Amino acids: CASSLRQVGELFF. The V and J genes are TRBV7-2 and TRBJ2-2, with D possibly being TRBD1 (6 bases). The CDR3 loop spans 13 amino acids. V lost 2 bases to trimming and J lost 7 bases, with 8 bases between them. Germline V gives CDR1 SGHTA, CDR2 FQGNSA.

This clone was seen only once. The rearrangement joins TRBV9 to TRBJ2-3; D is undetermined. Per the germline V gene, CDR1 is SGDLS and CDR2 is YYNGEE. V lost 4 bases and J lost 4, with 7 bases in between. This CDR3 comprises 12 residues. The CDR3 DNA is TGTGCCAGCAGCCATACTCCAGATACGCAGTATTTT. Its protein product is CASSHTPDTQYF.

This clone appeared a single time. V is TRBV30 and J is TRBJ1-2; D is possibly TRBD1 (5 bases). Germline CDR1 reads GTSNPN; CDR2 reads SVGIG (reference sequence). CDR3 size: 14 residues. Trimming removed 1 base from V and 5 bases from J, with 14 bases in between. CDR3: CAWSGGRLRYGYTF. CDR3 nucleotide sequence: TGTGCCTGGAGTGGGGGCAGGCTGAGATATGGCTACACCTTC.

V gene TRBV4-3 combines with J gene TRBJ2-2; tentatively, D is TRBD2 (5 bases). Trimming stripped 4 bases from V and 5 bases from J, with 20 bases between. Germline V gene sequence: CDR1 LGHNA, CDR2 YSLEER. The CDR3 has 17 amino acids. This chain's CDR3 is CASSLSVGTRSTGELFF. For the CDR3, the DNA is TGCGCCAGCAGCCTAAGTGTCGGTACTAGGTCGACCGGGGAGCTGTTTTTT.

In the case of this clone: One end of the junction does not line up with germline, which may come from a read error. This CDR3 reads CASRYRNSNNEQFF. The CDR3 DNA follows: TGTGCCAGCAGGTACAGGAACTCCAACAATGAGCAGTTCTTC. The chain joins TRBV7-3 to TRBJ2-1; TRBD1 is a possible D gene (5 bases). The CDR3 totals 14 residues. Germline CDR1 reads SGHTA; CDR2 reads FQGTGA. Drawing the rest from reference TRBV7-3 and TRBJ2-1, the complete variable domain is GAGVSQTPSNKVTEKGKYVELRCDPISGHTALYWYRQSLGQGPEFLIYFQGTGAADDSGLPNDRFFAVRPEGSVSTLKIQRTERGDSAVYLCASRYRNSNNEQFFGPGTRLTVL.

The genes are TRBV4-3 and TRBJ1-2; tentatively, D is TRBD1 (6 bases). Trimming removed 1 base at V and 7 bases at J, with 13 bases between. The CDR3 is 14 amino acids. The germline CDR1 and CDR2 sequences are LGHNA and YSLEER. The CDR3 protein is CASSQAGAGSGYTF. The CDR3 bases are TGCGCCAGCAGCCAAGCAGGGGCAGGGAGTGGCTACACCTTC.

A single count supports this clone. CDR3 nucleotides: TGTGCCAGTAGTAGGTTCCCGGGACAGGGGAGAGATACGCAGTATTTT. It translates to CASSRFPGQGRDTQYF. The V and J genes are TRBV19 and TRBJ2-3; the match to TRBD1 covers 10 bases. The CDR3 consists of 16 residues. Germline-derived CDR1 and CDR2 are LNHDA and SQIVND (reference sequence). The V segment lost 4 bases and the J segment 5 bases; nucleotides outside the gene matches: 9.

This clone was observed a handful of times. The gene calls are TRBV15 and TRBJ1-1; D gene ambiguous. The CDR3 contains 14 residues. Trimming cost V 0 bases and J 5 bases, with 10 bases left between them. Germline V gene sequence: CDR1 LNHNV, CDR2 YYDKDF (reference sequence). CDR3: CATSRDPGVTEAFF. The CDR3 DNA sequence: TGTGCCACCAGCAGAGATCCCGGGGTTACTGAAGCTTTCTTT.

The rearrangement joins TRBV10-3 to TRBJ2-1, with 13 bases aligning to TRBD2. The V gene end was trimmed by 6 bases and the J gene end by 0 bases; junction bases not matched to a gene: 14. CDR1 is ENHRY and CDR2 is SYGVKD in the germline V gene. CDR3 length equals 20 residues. The CDR3 nucleotides read TGTGCCATCAGGACGGGGACTAGCGGGGCGACAAATAGCTCCTACAATGAGCAGTTCTTC. Protein sequence: CAIRTGTSGATNSSYNEQFF.

The chain is built from TRBV28 and TRBJ2-7; D not resolved. V was cut by 3 bases and J by 1 base, with 10 bases left in between. The CDR3 extends over 14 amino acids. Per the germline V gene, CDR1 is MDHEN and CDR2 is SYDVKM. The CDR3 is CASSLGRRSYEQYF. In DNA form, the CDR3 reads TGTGCCAGCAGTTTGGGCAGACGGTCCTACGAGCAGTACTTC.

V is TRBV2 and J is TRBJ1-5; TRBD1 matches 8 bases. This CDR3 contains 15 residues. After removal of 7 bases from V and 3 bases from J, the junction contained 8 bases not matched to a gene. CDR1 and CDR2 from the germline V gene are SNHLY and FYNNEI. The CDR3 spells CASTVDRENNQPQHF. The CDR3 DNA follows: TGTGCCAGCACCGTGGACAGGGAGAACAATCAGCCCCAGCATTTT.

In its sample, this clone was seen a few times. The gene calls are TRBV1 and TRBJ2-1; the tabulated D call, TRBD2, remains unverified against the DNA. TRBV1 is tagged as a pseudogene. The CDR3 totals 18 residues. CDR3 DNA sequence: TGCACCAGCAGCCAAGTCCTTTCTTCTAGCGGGGGAACTAATGAGCAGTTCTTC. Its protein product is CTSSQVLSSSGGTNEQFF.

The chain links TRBV7-6 to TRBJ1-3; 7 nucleotides line up with TRBD1. CDR3 length: 17 amino acids. J was trimmed by 3 bases and V by 5 bases; bases with no gene match: 13. Germline V gene data show CDR1 as SGHVS and CDR2 as FNYEAQ. CDR3 sequence reads: CASSPTLGTVVGNTIYF. The CDR3 nucleotides are TGTGCCAGCAGCCCGACCCTTGGGACAGTCGTTGGAAACACCATATATTTT.

This clone was seen just once. This rearrangement joins TRBV24-1 to TRBJ2-1, with D possibly matching TRBD1 (5 bases). In germline, CDR1 is KGHDR, CDR2 SFDVKD. This CDR3 is built from 16 residues. Trimming took off 1 base at V and 0 bases at J, with 9 bases between the two ends. CDR3 DNA: TGTGCCACCAGTGATTTCGGAACAGGCTCCTACAATGAGCAGTTCTTC. It is translated as CATSDFGTGSYNEQFF.

The rearrangement joins TRBV10-3 to TRBJ2-5, with D possibly TRBD1 on 5 matching bases. Germline V gene lookup returns CDR1 ENHRY and CDR2 SYGVKD. V was shortened by 8 bases and J by 3 bases, with 13 bases between the two germline ends. CDR3 length equals 13 residues. CDR3 sequence (DNA): TGTGCCATCTCGCAGGGTGGGGAAGAGACCCAGTACTTC. Protein: CAISQGGEETQYF.

This clone was counted a single time. This chain uses TRBV5-4 with TRBJ2-1; TRBD1 matches 10 bases. With 5 bases clipped from V and 8 bases from J, the junction kept 7 bases outside the gene matches. This CDR3 spans 14 amino acids. Germline assignment: CDR1 SGHNT and CDR2 YYREEE (reference sequence). The CDR3: CASRWDRGSDEQFF. In DNA, the CDR3 is TGTGCCAGCAGATGGGACAGGGGAAGCGATGAGCAGTTCTTC.

The chain joins TRBV4-2 to TRBJ2-5; 8 bases are a match to TRBD2. The trim removed 4 bases at V and 3 bases at J, leaving 10 bases unmatched. The CDR3 length is 16 residues. Germline V gene sequence: CDR1 LGHNA, CDR2 YNFKEQ. The CDR3 protein is CASSPAGGRGEETQYF. The CDR3 DNA sequence: TGTGCCAGCAGCCCCGCGGGGGGTAGGGGTGAAGAGACCCAGTACTTC.

This chain uses TRBV2 with TRBJ2-7; TRBD1 might be the D (6 bases). Germline CDR1 and CDR2: SNHLY and FYNNEI. This CDR3 is 15 amino acids long. Deletions cut 6 bases from V and 7 bases from J, with 22 bases between. As DNA, the CDR3 is TGTGCCAGCAGAAACAGGGTTGGCTTACCTGGGGAGCAGTACTTC. It translates to CASRNRVGLPGEQYF. The full variable domain, in which reference TRBV2 and TRBJ2-7 provide the parts outside the CDR3, is EPEVTQTPSHQVTQMGQEVILRCVPISNHLYFYWYRQILGQKVEFLVSFYNNEISEKSEIFDDQFSVERPDGSNFTLKIRSTKLEDSAMYFCASRNRVGLPGEQYFGPGTRLTVT.

This chain uses TRBV3-1 (or the pseudogene TRBV3-2) with TRBJ1-2; tentative D call: TRBD1 (5 bases). CDR1 and CDR2 (germline): LGHDT, YNNKEL (reference sequence). The CDR3 covers 14 residues. Trimming pared 0 bases from V and 2 bases from J, leaving 7 bases between. CDR3 DNA sequence: TGTGCCAGCAGCCAAGAAGGGGTAAACTATGGCTACACCTTC. Translated, it gives CASSQEGVNYGYTF.

The chain couples TRBV2 to TRBJ1-4; TRBD1 is a possible D gene (5 bases). V was shortened by 6 bases and J by 0 bases, with 20 bases between the two germline ends. This CDR3 has 18 residues. The germline V gene has CDR1 SNHLY and CDR2 FYNNEI. CDR3 residues: CASSRGLPRVTTNEKLFF. Written as DNA, the CDR3 is TGTGCCAGCAGCCGCGGATTGCCCAGGGTAACAACTAATGAAAAACTGTTTTTT.

V gene TRBV15 combines with J gene TRBJ1-2, with D possibly TRBD1 on 5 matching bases. The germline gives CDR1 LNHNV, CDR2 YYDKDF (reference sequence). This CDR3 has 17 residues. Trimming removed 5 bases from V and 6 bases from J, with 25 bases in between. In DNA, the CDR3 is TGTGCCACCAGCCCACGTTTGTCGTTGGGGGGAAGGGATGGCTACACCTTC. Translation: CATSPRLSLGGRDGYTF.

The V and J genes are TRBV6-5 and TRBJ2-3; no clear D. V was shortened by 7 bases and J by 0 bases, with 14 bases between the two germline ends. Per the germline V gene, CDR1 is MNHEY and CDR2 is SVGAGI. The CDR3 extends over 15 amino acids. CDR3 sequence: CASTTGLESTDTQYF. The CDR3 DNA sequence: TGTGCCAGCACCACGGGTCTAGAAAGCACAGATACGCAGTATTTT.

This chain joins TRBV28 and TRBJ1-5; no definite D call. The CDR3 consists of 16 residues. The V gene's germline CDR1 is MDHEN and CDR2 SYDVKM. Trimming shortened V by 6 bases and J by 4 bases, and 19 bases separated the two germline ends. The CDR3: CASSNDDGRMNQPQHF. The CDR3 DNA is TGTGCCAGCAGCAACGATGACGGGAGAATGAATCAGCCCCAGCATTTT.

This rearrangement joins TRBV19 to TRBJ2-7; weak D call: TRBD1 (6 bases). Trimming cost V 10 bases and J 4 bases, with 20 bases left between them. Per the germline V gene, CDR1 is LNHDA and CDR2 is SQIVND (reference sequence). The CDR3 spans 14 residues. The CDR3 loop is CAIGQHILWYEQYF. CDR3 sequence (DNA): TGTGCCATTGGACAGCATATCTTGTGGTACGAGCAGTACTTC.